Below, one T cell receptor (beta chain) is given with its context. The data were taken from a study of blood T cell repertoires in COVID-19. Study at large: Italy, Spain and the United States were the sources of the convalescent and acute COVID-19 samples.

Using immunoSEQ multiplex PCR, the repertoire was profiled, and TCRdb retains in-frame clones only, with some absent. Of 65,000 to 95,000 clones listed, about four fifths were seen once; the top ten hold approximately 15%. Sequenced input: peripheral blood. The source of this sequence is a human donor in a cohort sampled during active COVID-19.

The CDR3 nucleotides are TGTGCCAGCTCACCACCTAGCGGGGGACCCCAAGAGACCCAGTACTTC. As protein: CASSPPSGGPQETQYF. The V gene is TRBV18, the J gene TRBJ2-5, with 9 bases lining up with TRBD2. Germline V lookup: CDR1 KGHSH, CDR2 LQKENI. V gave up 0 bases and J gave up 1 base; unmatched junction bases: 3. CDR3 length: 16 residues.